A single sample is the source of the 11 T cell receptor beta chains below, sequenced in a study of CD8 T cells in Susac syndrome. An input of roughly 0.5 to 1 ug of RNA was subjected to reverse transcription using random hexamers. TCRdb fed the immunoSEQ multiplex PCR reads into MiXCR, producing one record per CDR3 protein. The sample includes approximately 180,000 distinct CDR3 sequences, roughly 90% of them seen just once. Sequencing used CD4+ T cells from PBMCs. These receptor sequences come from a human donor with Susac syndrome.

Written as DNA, the CDR3 is TGTGCCAGCAGCTTAGAGTTTGCGCAGTATTTT. Its translation: CASSLEFAQYF. The genes are TRBV7-9 and TRBJ2-3; no clear D gene. Looked up from germline, CDR1 is SEHNR and CDR2 is FQNEAQ (reference sequence). Trimming stripped 1 base from V and 10 bases from J, with 6 bases between. The CDR3 contains 11 residues.

The chain employs TRBV7-2 and TRBJ2-7; D uncertain. From germline, CDR1 is SGHTA and CDR2 FQGNSA. Between the trimmed V and J ends, which lost 5 bases and 6 bases, there was a span of 20 bases. This CDR3 has 15 residues. The CDR3 is CASSTRQARVTEQYF. The CDR3 nucleotides are TGTGCCAGCAGCACCCGGCAGGCTCGGGTTACCGAGCAGTACTTC.

The rearrangement uses TRBV19 and TRBJ2-2, with 11 bases identical to TRBD2. J lost 2 bases, V lost 5 bases, and 4 bases had no gene match. The CDR3 length is 16 residues. Germline-derived CDR1 and CDR2 are LNHDA and SQIVND (reference sequence). Written as DNA, the CDR3 is TGTGCCAGTAGTTCCCTAGCGGGAGGTAACACCGGGGAGCTGTTTTTT. This sequence encodes CASSSLAGGNTGELFF.

The gene calls are TRBV7-9 and TRBJ2-6; 11 nucleotides agree with TRBD2. Trimming took 5 bases from V and 0 from J; bases not matched to a gene: 6. The CDR3 is 18 amino acids. Germline assignment: CDR1 SEHNR and CDR2 FQNEAQ (reference sequence). The CDR3 reads CASSPRLAGSSGANVLTF. The CDR3, as DNA: TGTGCCAGCAGCCCTAGACTAGCGGGAAGCTCTGGGGCCAACGTCCTGACTTTC.

The chain carries TRBV7-3 and TRBJ2-7; D not resolved. The CDR3 contains 11 residues. Germline lookup yields CDR1 SGHTA and CDR2 FQGTGA. The CDR3 protein is CASLKSYEQYF. CDR3 DNA: TGTGCAAGCCTTAAAAGCTACGAGCAGTACTTC.

The rearrangement links TRBV20-1 to TRBJ1-2; perhaps TRBD1 as D (6 bases). Germline V gene data show CDR1 as DFQATT and CDR2 as SNEGSKA (reference sequence). The V end was cut by 0 bases, the J end by 0 bases, with 8 bases between. The CDR3 spans 14 residues. The CDR3 sequence is CSARDGTTNYGYTF. In DNA form, the CDR3 reads TGCAGTGCTAGAGACGGGACAACTAACTATGGCTACACCTTC.

The chain combines TRBV20-1 with TRBJ2-5, with D possibly being TRBD1 (6 bases). The germline V gene has CDR1 DFQATT and CDR2 SNEGSKA (reference sequence). The CDR3 is 11 amino acids. The CDR3 bases are TGCAGGGCATCACAGGGAGAGACCCAGTACTTC. It codes for CRASQGETQYF.

This chain connects TRBV27 to TRBJ1-4, with D perhaps TRBD1 (5 bases). Germline V lookup: CDR1 MNHEY, CDR2 SMNVEV (reference sequence). The V end was cut by 6 bases, the J end by 7 bases, with 18 bases between. CDR3 length: 15 amino acids. The chain's CDR3 is CASSLAVGGPEKLFF. CDR3 coding DNA: TGTGCCAGCAGCCTGGCTGTTGGGGGACCTGAAAAACTGTTTTTT.

Only a few counts were recorded for this clonotype. The genes are TRBV2 and TRBJ2-1, with D possibly being TRBD1 (5 bases). CDR1 is SNHLY, CDR2 FYNNEI, per germline. The germline V and J ends were trimmed by 6 bases and 10 bases, with 16 bases remaining between them. This CDR3 is built from 13 residues. For the CDR3, the DNA is TGTGCCAGCAGCCCTGAACAGGTTAGGGAGCAGTTCTTC. Translating it yields CASSPEQVREQFF.

The chain links TRBV12-3 or TRBV12-4 to TRBJ1-2; TRBD1 is a possible D gene (5 bases). V dropped 5 bases and J dropped 4 bases, with 20 bases sitting between them. The CDR3 runs 16 residues. CDR3 coding DNA: TGTGCCAGCAGTCAACAACTCGCAGGGCTTACCTATGGCTACACCTTC. It specifies CASSQQLAGLTYGYTF.

CDR3 bases: TGTGCCAGTAGTATCTCGAGCCAGAGCAATCAGCCCCAGCATTTT. Translating it yields CASSISSQSNQPQHF. The chain couples TRBV19 to TRBJ1-5, with unresolved D. The germline gives CDR1 LNHDA, CDR2 SQIVND (reference sequence). The V and J ends lost 3 bases and 1 base respectively, with 10 bases between them. There are 15 residues in the CDR3.